The 14 T cell receptor beta chains reported below all come from one sample, sequenced in a study of cytomegalovirus exposure and HLA in healthy donors. Some clones are missing from TCRdb's copy, which holds only in-frame ones; the method was immunoSEQ multiplex PCR. The data show around 250,000 clones, roughly 89% seen once. Sequences were obtained from PBMCs. All receptors derive from a woman under 30 in good health and CMV-seronegative.

The chain joins TRBV9 to TRBJ1-2, with D maybe TRBD1 (5 bases). Trimming removed 0 bases from V and 4 bases from J, with 22 bases in between. Germline V gene sequence: CDR1 SGDLS, CDR2 YYNGEE. This CDR3 spans 18 amino acids. CDR3 sequence (DNA): TGTGCCAGCAGCGTAGCTCCCACGGGGACGGGGGAGGGCTATGGCTACACCTTC. It translates to CASSVAPTGTGEGYGYTF.

The J gene is TRBJ1-1, the V gene TRBV4-2, with unresolved D. The V end was cut by 0 bases, the J end by 0 bases, with 8 bases between. The germline V gene has CDR1 LGHNA and CDR2 YNFKEQ. The CDR3 contains 15 residues. In DNA, the CDR3 is TGTGCCAGCAGCCAAGAACTCCCAATGAACACTGAAGCTTTCTTT. It codes for CASSQELPMNTEAFF.

This chain uses TRBV5-1 with TRBJ1-4; TRBD1 is a possible D gene (5 bases). CDR1 and CDR2 (germline): SGHRS, YFSETQ. V lost 4 bases, J lost 4 bases, and 11 bases lay in between. This CDR3 is 14 amino acids long. The CDR3 DNA sequence: TGCGCCAGCAGCCCCCACAGGATTAATGAAAAACTGTTTTTT. Protein: CASSPHRINEKLFF.

J is TRBJ1-5 and V is TRBV27, with D unclear. Deletions cut 4 bases from V and 0 bases from J, with 13 bases between. The V gene's germline CDR1 is MNHEY and CDR2 SMNVEV (reference sequence). The CDR3 sequence is 16 residues long. The CDR3, as DNA: TGTGCCAGCAGTTCCTTCAGTGATTCTAGCAATCAGCCCCAGCATTTT. Translated, it gives CASSSFSDSSNQPQHF.

The gene calls are TRBV18 and TRBJ1-4, with 7 bases fitting TRBD1. Germline V gene data show CDR1 as KGHSH and CDR2 as LQKENI. Trimming took 2 bases from V and 0 from J; bases not matched to a gene: 0. CDR3 length: 15 residues. CDR3 residues: CASSPGTATNEKLFF. The CDR3, as DNA: TGTGCCAGCTCACCAGGGACAGCAACTAATGAAAAACTGTTTTTT.

The chain is built from TRBV5-1 and TRBJ2-7; 10 bases fit TRBD2. The J segment lost 1 base and the V segment lost 5 bases, leaving 3 bases of the junction unmatched. Germline V CDR1 and CDR2: SGHRS, YFSETQ. CDR3 length equals 14 residues. CDR3 bases: TGCGCCAGCAGACAGACTAGCGGGTCCTACGAGCAGTACGTC. It encodes CASRQTSGSYEQYV.

This chain joins TRBV6-5 and TRBJ2-1; 9 bases are shared with TRBD1. The V segment lost 2 bases and the J segment 8 bases; nucleotides outside the gene matches: 7. The CDR3 extends over 15 amino acids. Germline CDR1 reads MNHEY; CDR2 reads SVGAGI. CDR3: CASSYGTGRVYEQFF. The CDR3 DNA sequence: TGTGCCAGCAGTTACGGGACAGGGAGGGTGTATGAGCAGTTCTTC.

The CDR3 DNA sequence: TGCAGCGCCTTGGGGCCAGGGCCGGTTGGAAACACCATATATTTT. This translates into CSALGPGPVGNTIYF. V gene TRBV29-1 combines with J gene TRBJ1-3; TRBD1 might be the D (5 bases). Germline CDR1 SQVTM, CDR2 ANQGSEA. Trimming stripped 7 bases from V and 3 bases from J, with 19 bases between. This CDR3 is built from 15 residues.

J is TRBJ1-1 and V is TRBV6-5, with a possible D match to TRBD1 (5 bases). V was cut by 8 bases and J by 1 base, with 11 bases left in between. Germline-derived CDR1 and CDR2 are MNHEY and SVGAGI. This CDR3 contains 13 residues. The CDR3 loop is CASRHQGNTEAFF. CDR3 sequence (DNA): TGTGCCAGCCGGCATCAGGGGAACACTGAAGCTTTCTTT.

The rearrangement links TRBV11-2 to TRBJ1-1; D is uncertain. This CDR3 has 14 residues. The germline V gene encodes CDR1 SGHAT and CDR2 FQNNGV. V dropped 5 bases and J dropped 4 bases, with 14 bases sitting between them. The CDR3 sequence: CASSPPPGATEAFF. CDR3 nucleotide sequence: TGTGCCAGCAGCCCCCCCCCGGGTGCCACTGAAGCTTTCTTT.

J is TRBJ2-4 and V is TRBV6-1; 8 bases agree with TRBD1. V gave up 2 bases and J gave up 6 bases; unmatched junction bases: 6. Germline V gene lookup returns CDR1 MNHNS and CDR2 SASEGT. The CDR3 covers 15 residues. The chain's CDR3 is CASSETGGIRNIQYF. The CDR3 DNA follows: TGTGCCAGCAGTGAAACAGGGGGTATCAGAAACATTCAGTACTTC.

The rearrangement joins TRBV27 to TRBJ2-1, with D hard to call. The ends were cut back, 4 bases at V and 0 bases at J, with 4 bases in the middle. The CDR3 has 13 residues. Looked up from germline, CDR1 is MNHEY and CDR2 is SMNVEV (reference sequence). The CDR3, as DNA: TGTGCCAGCAGTTCCAGCTCCTACAATGAGCAGTTCTTC. Amino acids: CASSSSSYNEQFF.

The V and J genes are TRBV5-1 and TRBJ2-4; weak D call: TRBD1 (7 bases). The germline CDR1 and CDR2 sequences are SGHRS and YFSETQ. CDR3 size: 17 residues. V lost 3 bases and J 5 bases, leaving 21 bases between the germline ends. CDR3 nucleotide sequence: TGCGCCAGCAGCTCGAATTCGGGGGACAGAGAAGAAAACATTCAGTACTTC. This encodes CASSSNSGDREENIQYF.

The V call is TRBV13, the J call TRBJ2-2; tentatively, D is TRBD2 (6 bases). V lost 9 bases, J lost 5 bases, and 19 bases lay in between. The germline V gene encodes CDR1 PRHDT and CDR2 FYEKMQ (reference sequence). CDR3 length: 15 residues. The CDR3 reads CASNFGSRITGELFF. Written as DNA, the CDR3 is TGTGCCAGTAACTTCGGGAGCCGTATAACCGGGGAGCTGTTTTTT.